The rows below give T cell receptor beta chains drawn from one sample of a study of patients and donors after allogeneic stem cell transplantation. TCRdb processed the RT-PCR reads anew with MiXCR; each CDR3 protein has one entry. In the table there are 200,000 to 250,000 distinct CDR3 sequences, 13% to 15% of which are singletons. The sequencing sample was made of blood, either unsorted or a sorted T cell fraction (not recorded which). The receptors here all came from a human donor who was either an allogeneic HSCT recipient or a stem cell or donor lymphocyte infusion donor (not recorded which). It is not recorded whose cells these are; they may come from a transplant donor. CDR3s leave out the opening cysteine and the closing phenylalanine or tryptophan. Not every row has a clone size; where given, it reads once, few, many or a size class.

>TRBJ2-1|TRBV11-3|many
ASSAPTSGGYNEQF
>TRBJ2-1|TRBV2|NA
ATTLAASYNEQF
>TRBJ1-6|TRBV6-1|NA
ASRGGFTGNNSPLH
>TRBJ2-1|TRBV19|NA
ASSQAGGRNEQF
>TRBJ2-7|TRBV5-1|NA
ASSSGTSVNEQY
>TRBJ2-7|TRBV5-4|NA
ASSFAAGGNYEQY
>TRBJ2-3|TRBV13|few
ASSRYPGQRGSTDTQY
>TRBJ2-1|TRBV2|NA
ASSDHNEQF
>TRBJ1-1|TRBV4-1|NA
ASSQASWDTTNTEAF
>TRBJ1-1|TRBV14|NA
ASSQQGFTEAF
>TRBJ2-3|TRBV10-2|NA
ASSENLGTGTDTQY
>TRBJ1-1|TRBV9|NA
ASSVDAGTEAF
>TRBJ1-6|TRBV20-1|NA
SSGTGKPDSPLH
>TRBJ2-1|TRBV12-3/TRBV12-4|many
ASEGLDTYNEQF
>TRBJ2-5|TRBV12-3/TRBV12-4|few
ASSLFRDGPQLSEAQY
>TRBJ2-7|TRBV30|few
AWSRQGGEQY
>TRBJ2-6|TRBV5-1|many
ASSEGGSGANVLT
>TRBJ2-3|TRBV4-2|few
ASSQSQRGVTDTQY
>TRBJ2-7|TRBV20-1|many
SAVIAGVYEQY
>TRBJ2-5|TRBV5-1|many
ASSFGTGGFQETQY
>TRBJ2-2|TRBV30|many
AWNPSPTGELF
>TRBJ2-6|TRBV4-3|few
ASSQDPGDGANVLT
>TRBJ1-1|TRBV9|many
ASSVTTQTEAF
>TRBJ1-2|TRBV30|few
AWKDGTGDYGYT
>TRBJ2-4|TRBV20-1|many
SARVRLAPAKNIQY
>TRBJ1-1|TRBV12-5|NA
ASGHENTEAF
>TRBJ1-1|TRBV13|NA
ASSPSPTGDDGNTEAF
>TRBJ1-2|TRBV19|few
ASSIGGANYGYT
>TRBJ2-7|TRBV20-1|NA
SAEGPSSYEQY
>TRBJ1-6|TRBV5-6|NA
ASSLGQGLGSPLH
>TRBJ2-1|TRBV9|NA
ASSVSLGRGRAYNEQF
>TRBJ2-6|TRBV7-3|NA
ASSTVVSGANVLT
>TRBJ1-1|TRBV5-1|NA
ASSLFDEAF
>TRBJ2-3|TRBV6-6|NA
ASTRAPDTQY
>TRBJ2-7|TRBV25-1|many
ASRNDAGFSYEQY
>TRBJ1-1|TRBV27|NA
ASSTYRDGTEAF
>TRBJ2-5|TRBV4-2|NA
ASSQDQRPRSSSYQETQY
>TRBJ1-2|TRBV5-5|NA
ASSLLRTGEVGYT
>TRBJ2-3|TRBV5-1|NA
ASSALQGASTDTQY
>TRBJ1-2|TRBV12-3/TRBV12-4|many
ASSFGGAHYGYT
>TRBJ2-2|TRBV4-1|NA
ASSQARGPNGELF
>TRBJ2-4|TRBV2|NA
ASSESGSGNIQY
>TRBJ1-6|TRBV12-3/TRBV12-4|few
ASSFEGGNSPLH
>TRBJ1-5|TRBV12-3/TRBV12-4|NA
ASSLGGGPQVAQH
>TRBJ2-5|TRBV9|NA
ASSVGVNDWETQY
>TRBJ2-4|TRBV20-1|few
SATPKNIQY
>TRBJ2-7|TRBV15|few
ATSRDRRVSYEQY
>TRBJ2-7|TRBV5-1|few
ASSLTGYEQY
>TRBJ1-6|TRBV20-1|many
SASSTRGYNSPLH
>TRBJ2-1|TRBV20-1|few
SAIGLVQASEYNEQF
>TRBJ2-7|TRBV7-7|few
ASSRDVEQY
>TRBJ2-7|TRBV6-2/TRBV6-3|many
ASKMGETAYEQY
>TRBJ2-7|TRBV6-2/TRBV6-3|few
ASRTMTGVYEQY
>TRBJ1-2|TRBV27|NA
ASRTGGGDGYGYT
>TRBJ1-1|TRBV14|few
ASSQAATEAF